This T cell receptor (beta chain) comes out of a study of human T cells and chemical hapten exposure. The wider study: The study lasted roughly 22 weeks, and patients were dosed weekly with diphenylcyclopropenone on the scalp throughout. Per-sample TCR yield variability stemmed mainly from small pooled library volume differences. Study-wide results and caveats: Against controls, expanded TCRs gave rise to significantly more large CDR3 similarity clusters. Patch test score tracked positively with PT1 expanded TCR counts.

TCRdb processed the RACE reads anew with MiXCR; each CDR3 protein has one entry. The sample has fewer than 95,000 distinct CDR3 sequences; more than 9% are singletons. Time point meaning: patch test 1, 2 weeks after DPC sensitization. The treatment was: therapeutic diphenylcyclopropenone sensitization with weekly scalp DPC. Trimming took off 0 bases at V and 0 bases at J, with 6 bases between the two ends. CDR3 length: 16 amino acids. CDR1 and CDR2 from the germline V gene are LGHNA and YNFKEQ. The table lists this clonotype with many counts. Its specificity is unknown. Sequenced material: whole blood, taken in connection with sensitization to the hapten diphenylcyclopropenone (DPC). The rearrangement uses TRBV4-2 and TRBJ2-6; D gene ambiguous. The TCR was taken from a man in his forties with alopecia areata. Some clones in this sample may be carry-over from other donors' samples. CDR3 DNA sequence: TGTGCCAGCAGCCAAGATGCCAGCTCTGGGGCCAACGTCCTGACTTTC. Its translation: CASSQDASSGANVLTF.